Below, 13 T cell receptor beta chains from the same sample are listed, as sequenced in a study of blood T cell repertoires in COVID-19. Method: immunoSEQ multiplex PCR; TCRdb's copy keeps in-frame clones and lacks some. The sample carries roughly 250,000 clones, around 81% recorded once. The sequenced sample was peripheral blood. These receptors all come from a man aged 50 to 59 with active or convalescent COVID-19.

The chain joins TRBV6-6 to TRBJ1-2, with 11 bases that match TRBD1. This CDR3 is 13 amino acids long. Germline V gene lookup returns CDR1 MNHNY and CDR2 SVGAGI (reference sequence). The junction had 1 base not matched to a gene; V was cut back by 4 bases and J by 6 bases. CDR3 protein: CASSWDRGDGYTF. CDR3 in DNA: TGTGCCAGCAGTTGGGACAGGGGGGATGGCTACACCTTC.

This clone was seen only once. The chain links TRBV30 to TRBJ2-5; maybe TRBD1 (6 bases). V gave up 2 bases and J gave up 3 bases, with 10 bases separating them. The CDR3 totals 13 residues. The germline V gene encodes CDR1 GTSNPN and CDR2 SVGIG (reference sequence). Here the CDR3 reads CAWSRTAKETQYF. As DNA, the CDR3 is TGTGCCTGGAGTCGGACAGCTAAAGAGACCCAGTACTTC.

The chain links TRBV29-1 to TRBJ1-2; TRBD1 agrees at 10 bases. The germline V gene encodes CDR1 SQVTM and CDR2 ANQGSEA. Trimming cost V 3 bases and J 4 bases; bases outside gene matches: 2. This CDR3 is built from 13 residues. In DNA, the CDR3 is TGCAGCGTTGACGGACAGGGGGTCTATGGCTACACCTTC. This codes for CSVDGQGVYGYTF.

The chain uses TRBV6-5 and TRBJ1-5, with TRBD1 identical over 7 bases. The germline V gene encodes CDR1 MNHEY and CDR2 SVGAGI. The CDR3 loop spans 14 amino acids. With V trimmed by 6 bases and J by 1 base, 3 bases remained unmatched. The CDR3 loop is CASRRDSSNQPQHF. As DNA, the CDR3 is TGTGCCAGCAGGCGGGACAGCAGCAATCAGCCCCAGCATTTT.

This clone was observed many times. The rearrangement links TRBV6-5 to TRBJ1-2, with D hard to call. The CDR3 consists of 15 residues. Germline V gives CDR1 MNHEY, CDR2 SVGAGI. Trimming stripped 6 bases from V and 3 bases from J, with 17 bases between. The CDR3 loop is CASSLRGYSYYGYTF. The CDR3 region has the DNA TGTGCCAGCAGCCTCCGTGGCTACAGTTACTATGGCTACACCTTC.

This clone was counted once. The J gene is TRBJ2-7, the V gene TRBV3-1 (or the pseudogene TRBV3-2); perhaps TRBD2 as D (5 bases). With 4 bases removed from V and 7 bases from J, the gap between germline ends came to 23 bases. This CDR3 is built from 16 residues. Per germline, CDR1 LGHDT and CDR2 YNNKEL (reference sequence). CDR3 DNA sequence: TGTGCCAGCAGCCTCCTCGGAGCGGCGTTCCGAGGGGAGCAGTACTTC. Encoded protein: CASSLLGAAFRGEQYF.

The CDR3 is CAISEGLAPGELFF. CDR3 nucleotide sequence: TGTGCCATCAGTGAGGGACTAGCGCCCGGGGAGCTGTTTTTT. V gene TRBV10-3 combines with J gene TRBJ2-2, with 9 bases lining up with TRBD2. CDR3 length: 14 amino acids. The trim removed 2 bases at V and 6 bases at J, leaving 1 base unmatched. Germline V gene lookup returns CDR1 ENHRY and CDR2 SYGVKD.

The gene calls are TRBV5-1 and TRBJ1-3; no clear D gene. The germline gives CDR1 SGHRS, CDR2 YFSETQ. The CDR3 covers 15 residues. V lost 0 bases and J lost 0, with 7 bases in between. The CDR3 reads CASSLDAISGNTIYF. CDR3 bases: TGCGCCAGCAGCTTGGACGCGATCTCTGGAAACACCATATATTTT.

This rearrangement joins TRBV4-3 to TRBJ2-1; 8 bases agree with TRBD2. The junction had 5 bases not matched to a gene; V was cut back by 2 bases and J by 5 bases. The V gene's germline CDR1 is LGHNA and CDR2 YSLEER. This CDR3 comprises 15 residues. The CDR3 sequence: CASSQMTSADNEQFF. Written as DNA, the CDR3 is TGCGCCAGCAGCCAAATGACTAGCGCCGACAATGAGCAGTTCTTC.

The chain recombines TRBV5-6 with TRBJ2-1; 10 nucleotides match TRBD2. Germline CDR1 and CDR2: SGHDT and YYEEEE. Germline trimming cut 0 bases from V and 4 bases from J; bases unmatched to any gene: 1. CDR3 length: 15 amino acids. The CDR3 loop is CASSLGTSGYNEQFF. CDR3 DNA: TGTGCCAGCAGCTTGGGGACTAGCGGTTACAATGAGCAGTTCTTC.

The rearrangement uses TRBV6-5 and TRBJ1-2; 8 nucleotides align to TRBD1. Germline CDR1 and CDR2: MNHEY and SVGAGI. The CDR3 is made up of 12 amino acids. J lost 8 bases, V lost 4 bases, and 3 bases had no gene match. The CDR3 bases are TGTGCCAGCAGTTTAGGACAGGGCGGCTACACCTTC. This sequence encodes CASSLGQGGYTF.

J is TRBJ2-7 and V is TRBV5-6; 11 bases match TRBD1. With V trimmed by 4 bases and J by 7 bases, 10 bases remained unmatched. The CDR3 extends over 15 amino acids. Per germline, CDR1 SGHDT and CDR2 YYEEEE. CDR3 sequence reads: CASSLGTGGSQEQYF. As DNA, the CDR3 is TGTGCCAGCAGCCTAGGGACAGGGGGTTCACAGGAGCAGTACTTC.

For the CDR3, the DNA is TGTGCCAGCTCACCACTACAGCTTAGCTCCTACGAGCAGTACTTC. This translates into CASSPLQLSSYEQYF. This rearrangement joins TRBV18 to TRBJ2-7; no reliable D call. Germline CDR1 KGHSH, CDR2 LQKENI. This CDR3 has 15 amino acids. V was cut by 1 base and J by 0 bases, with 10 bases left in between.